A selection of T cell receptor beta chains follows, all from one sample in a study of CD8 T cells in Susac syndrome. TCRdb re-analysed the immunoSEQ multiplex PCR reads in MiXCR, keeping a single row per CDR3 protein. Here the sample spans approximately 100,000 distinct CDR3 sequences, roughly 91% being singletons. Sequencing was performed on CD4+ T cells from PBMCs. These receptors all come from a human donor in good health. Each CDR3 is given with its conserved first and last residue. A D gene is named only where the DNA matches it firmly. Clone size is given for some rows only: seen once, a few or many times, or a class if the clone is expanded.

cdr3_aa: CASLQMETQYF
cdr3_nt: TGTGCCAGCTTGCAGATGGAGACCCAGTACTTC
j_call: TRBJ2-5
d_call: -
clone_size: -
v_call: TRBV6-6

cdr3_aa: CASSLQSDRDPNEQFF
cdr3_nt: TGTGCCAGCAGCTTGCAATCGGACAGGGACCCCAATGAGCAGTTCTTC
j_call: TRBJ2-1
d_call: TRBD1
clone_size: -
v_call: TRBV5-6

cdr3_aa: CATAGQREGQPQHF
cdr3_nt: TGTGCCACAGCGGGACAAAGGGAAGGACAGCCCCAGCATTTT
j_call: TRBJ1-5
d_call: -
clone_size: -
v_call: TRBV12-3/TRBV12-4

cdr3_aa: CASSLSGIGTDTQYF
cdr3_nt: TGCGCCAGCAGCTTGTCAGGGATTGGGACAGATACGCAGTATTTT
j_call: TRBJ2-3
d_call: -
clone_size: -
v_call: TRBV5-1

cdr3_aa: CASSLVLTGELFF
cdr3_nt: TGTGCCAGCAGCTTGGTCCTTACCGGGGAGCTGTTTTTT
j_call: TRBJ2-2
d_call: -
clone_size: -
v_call: TRBV5-4

cdr3_aa: CAISGTGSYGYTF
cdr3_nt: TGTGCCATCAGTGGGACAGGGAGTTATGGCTACACCTTC
j_call: TRBJ1-2
d_call: TRBD1
clone_size: once
v_call: TRBV10-3

cdr3_aa: CASSEFHGTDTQYF
cdr3_nt: TGTGCCAGCAGTGAATTCCACGGCACAGATACGCAGTATTTT
j_call: TRBJ2-3
d_call: -
clone_size: -
v_call: TRBV25-1

cdr3_aa: CASSLRARGHNEKLFF
cdr3_nt: TGTGCCAGCAGCTTAAGGGCCAGGGGGCATAATGAAAAACTGTTTTTT
j_call: TRBJ1-4
d_call: TRBD1
clone_size: -
v_call: TRBV7-8

cdr3_aa: CASTLQGGVPGGYTF
cdr3_nt: TGTGCCAGCACCTTACAGGGAGGGGTACCCGGTGGCTACACCTTC
j_call: TRBJ1-2
d_call: -
clone_size: once
v_call: TRBV12-3/TRBV12-4

cdr3_aa: CSARLAGVQDTQYF
cdr3_nt: TGCAGTGCCCGACTAGCGGGAGTCCAAGATACGCAGTATTTT
j_call: TRBJ2-3
d_call: TRBD2
clone_size: -
v_call: TRBV20-1

cdr3_aa: CASSGDSGSETQYF
cdr3_nt: TGTGCCAGCAGCGGAGACAGCGGGAGTGAGACCCAGTACTTC
j_call: TRBJ2-5
d_call: TRBD2
clone_size: -
v_call: TRBV9

cdr3_aa: CSVSGGYNEQFF
cdr3_nt: TGCAGCGTCAGCGGGGGCTACAATGAGCAGTTCTTC
j_call: TRBJ2-1
d_call: TRBD2
clone_size: -
v_call: TRBV29-1

cdr3_aa: CASGTETYEQYF
cdr3_nt: TGTGCCAGCGGGACAGAGACCTACGAGCAGTACTTC
j_call: TRBJ2-7
d_call: TRBD1
clone_size: -
v_call: TRBV2

cdr3_aa: CASSQGTQQFF
cdr3_nt: TGCGCCAGCAGCCAAGGAACTCAGCAGTTCTTC
j_call: TRBJ2-1
d_call: -
clone_size: -
v_call: TRBV4-3

cdr3_aa: CASSQAPAAGEQFF
cdr3_nt: TGCGCCAGCAGCCAAGCCCCCGCGGCCGGTGAGCAGTTCTTC
j_call: TRBJ2-1
d_call: -
clone_size: -
v_call: TRBV4-1

cdr3_aa: CASSLSTGGATEAFF
cdr3_nt: TGTGCCAGCAGTTTATCGACAGGGGGGGCAACTGAAGCTTTCTTT
j_call: TRBJ1-1
d_call: TRBD1
clone_size: -
v_call: TRBV27

cdr3_aa: CASRIPGQGYGYTF
cdr3_nt: TGTGCCAGCAGAATCCCGGGACAGGGCTATGGCTACACCTTC
j_call: TRBJ1-2
d_call: TRBD1
clone_size: -
v_call: TRBV7-2

cdr3_aa: CSARGELNTGELFF
cdr3_nt: TGCAGTGCTAGAGGGGAACTTAACACCGGGGAGCTGTTTTTT
j_call: TRBJ2-2
d_call: -
clone_size: -
v_call: TRBV20-1

cdr3_aa: CASQGTTPGLRFNEQFF
cdr3_nt: TGTGCCAGTCAGGGAACAACGCCGGGACTCCGATTCAATGAGCAGTTCTTC
j_call: TRBJ2-1
d_call: -
clone_size: -
v_call: TRBV6-1

cdr3_aa: CSAVTTAYGYTF
cdr3_nt: TGCAGTGCCGTGACGACAGCCTATGGCTACACCTTC
j_call: TRBJ1-2
d_call: -
clone_size: -
v_call: TRBV20-1

cdr3_aa: CAIGPGNQPQHF
cdr3_nt: TGTGCCATTGGACCGGGAAATCAGCCCCAGCATTTT
j_call: TRBJ1-5
d_call: -
clone_size: -
v_call: TRBV10-3

cdr3_aa: CASSQSQGAIQAQHF
cdr3_nt: TGCGCCAGCAGTCAATCCCAGGGGGCGATCCAGGCCCAGCATTTT
j_call: TRBJ1-5
d_call: TRBD1
clone_size: -
v_call: TRBV23-1

cdr3_aa: CSARWRSGTPPPGNTGELFF
cdr3_nt: TGCAGTGCTAGATGGCGATCGGGGACTCCCCCCCCGGGGAACACCGGGGAGCTGTTTTTT
j_call: TRBJ2-2
d_call: -
clone_size: -
v_call: TRBV20-1

cdr3_aa: CASRGGTSGPSYEQYF
cdr3_nt: TGTGCCAGCAGAGGAGGGACTAGCGGACCATCCTACGAGCAGTACTTC
j_call: TRBJ2-7
d_call: TRBD2
clone_size: -
v_call: TRBV27

cdr3_aa: CSVATLNEQYF
cdr3_nt: TGCAGCGTTGCGACACTTAACGAGCAGTACTTC
j_call: TRBJ2-7
d_call: -
clone_size: -
v_call: TRBV29-1

cdr3_aa: CASGSFSGGHYNEQFF
cdr3_nt: TGTGCTAGTGGTTCATTCAGCGGGGGACATTACAATGAGCAGTTCTTC
j_call: TRBJ2-1
d_call: TRBD2
clone_size: -
v_call: TRBV12-5